Listed here is a single TCR beta chain. TCRdb keeps only in-frame clones here, not all; method: immunoSEQ multiplex PCR. The sample has roughly 500,000 clones; approximately 78% are singletons. In germline, CDR1 is SGHAT, CDR2 FQNNGV. The V and J ends lost 5 bases and 0 bases respectively, with 10 bases between them. The CDR3 has 14 residues. This sample is part of a study of shared T cell receptors in the human thymus. These data are also associated with another study on human thymus T cells.

Material: thymocytes. This sequence joins TRBV11-2 and TRBJ2-5, with no clear D. This clonotype was obtained from a boy in the first two years of life with a congenital heart defect. The CDR3 reads CASSPPRNQETQYF. CDR3 coding DNA: TGTGCCAGCAGCCCCCCGCGGAACCAAGAGACCCAGTACTTC.